The clone carrying this TCR beta chain was observed a handful of times. Using immunoSEQ multiplex PCR, the repertoire was profiled, and TCRdb retains in-frame clones only, with some absent. The repertoire holds around 1,100,000 clones, with approximately 80% as singletons. This sample is part of a study of shared clonotypes between healthy human individuals. The CDR3 runs 16 residues. Germline CDR1 and CDR2: KGHSH and LQKENI. Trimming took 3 bases from V and 4 from J, leaving 19 bases between them. V usage is TRBV18 and J usage is TRBJ2-7; D is unresolved. Sequenced material: memory CD4+ T cells from PBMCs. The subset: CD45RA-negative fraction. The sequence was collected from a man between 18 and 29 years old in good health. Some clones in this sample may be carry-over from other donors' samples. CDR3 sequence: CASSPQKAALVYEQYF. The CDR3 region has the DNA TGTGCCAGCTCACCCCAGAAGGCAGCTCTTGTGTACGAGCAGTACTTC.